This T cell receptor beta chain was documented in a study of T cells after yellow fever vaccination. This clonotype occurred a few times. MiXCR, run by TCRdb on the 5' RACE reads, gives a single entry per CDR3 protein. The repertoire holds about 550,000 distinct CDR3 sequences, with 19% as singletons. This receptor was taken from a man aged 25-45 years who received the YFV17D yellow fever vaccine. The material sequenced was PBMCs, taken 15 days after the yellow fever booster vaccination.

The CDR3 DNA reads as TGTGCCAGCAGCTTGGGCGGGGCGCTGTCTTCCTACGAGCAGTACTTC. Translated: CASSLGGALSSYEQYF. The chain has TRBV5-4 and TRBJ2-7; possibly TRBD2 for D (6 bases). This CDR3 comprises 16 residues. Trimming removed 0 bases from V and 1 base from J, with 14 bases in between. The germline gives CDR1 SGHNT, CDR2 YYREEE (reference sequence).